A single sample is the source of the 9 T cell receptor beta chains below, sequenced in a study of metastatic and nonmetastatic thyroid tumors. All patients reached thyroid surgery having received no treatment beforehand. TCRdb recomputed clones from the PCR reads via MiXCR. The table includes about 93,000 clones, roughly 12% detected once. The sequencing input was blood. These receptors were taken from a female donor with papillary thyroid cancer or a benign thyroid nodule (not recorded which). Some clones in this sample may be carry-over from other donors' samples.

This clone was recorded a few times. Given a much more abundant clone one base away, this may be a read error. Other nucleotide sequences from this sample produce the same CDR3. CDR3 sequence: CASSLSGTHTEAFF. The CDR3 region has the DNA TGTGCCAGCAGTTTATCAGGGACACACACTGAAGCTTTCTTT. This chain uses TRBV12-3 or TRBV12-4 with TRBJ1-1, with D tentatively TRBD1 (6 bases). Deletions cut 2 bases from V and 3 bases from J, with 10 bases between. The CDR3 is 14 residues long.

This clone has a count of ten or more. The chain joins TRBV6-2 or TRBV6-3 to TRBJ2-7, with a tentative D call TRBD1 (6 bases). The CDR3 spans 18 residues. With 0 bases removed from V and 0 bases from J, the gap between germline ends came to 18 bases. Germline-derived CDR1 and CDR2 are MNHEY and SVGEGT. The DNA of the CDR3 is TGTGCCAGCAGTTACTCCCCTCGACAGGCTATCTTCTCCTACGAGCAGTACTTC. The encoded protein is CASSYSPRQAIFSYEQYF.

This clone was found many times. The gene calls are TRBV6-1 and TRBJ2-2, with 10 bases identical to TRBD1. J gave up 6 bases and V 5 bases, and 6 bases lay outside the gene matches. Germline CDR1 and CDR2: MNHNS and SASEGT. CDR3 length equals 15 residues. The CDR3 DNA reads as TGTGCCAGCAGTTCTGGGACAGGGGAGGCCGGGGAGCTGTTTTTT. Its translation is CASSSGTGEAGELFF.

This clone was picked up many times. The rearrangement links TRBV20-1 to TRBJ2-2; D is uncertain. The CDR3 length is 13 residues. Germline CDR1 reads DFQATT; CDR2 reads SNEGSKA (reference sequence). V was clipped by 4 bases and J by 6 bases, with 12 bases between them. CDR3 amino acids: CSATPVVSGELFF. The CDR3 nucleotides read TGCAGTGCTACCCCGGTTGTCTCCGGGGAGCTGTTTTTT.

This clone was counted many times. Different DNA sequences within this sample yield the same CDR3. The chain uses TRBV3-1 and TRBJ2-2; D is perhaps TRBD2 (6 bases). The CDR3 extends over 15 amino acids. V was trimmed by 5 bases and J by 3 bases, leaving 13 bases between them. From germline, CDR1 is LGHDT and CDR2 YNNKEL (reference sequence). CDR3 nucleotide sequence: TGTGCCAGCAGCTACCCCGGGGAGGACACCGGGGAGCTGTTTTTT. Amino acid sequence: CASSYPGEDTGELFF.

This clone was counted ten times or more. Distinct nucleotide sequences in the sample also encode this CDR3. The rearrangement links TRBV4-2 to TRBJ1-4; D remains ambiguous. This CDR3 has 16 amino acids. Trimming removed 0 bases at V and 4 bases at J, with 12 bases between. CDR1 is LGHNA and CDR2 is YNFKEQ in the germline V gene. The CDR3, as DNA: TGTGCCAGCAGCCAAGAGTTTTTGGCAGATAATGAAAAACTGTTTTTT. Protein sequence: CASSQEFLADNEKLFF.

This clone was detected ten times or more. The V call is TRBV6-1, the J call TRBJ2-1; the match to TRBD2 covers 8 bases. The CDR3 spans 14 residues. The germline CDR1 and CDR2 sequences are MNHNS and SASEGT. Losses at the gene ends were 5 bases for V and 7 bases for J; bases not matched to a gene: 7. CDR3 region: CASSPPTSVNEQFF. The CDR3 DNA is TGTGCCAGCAGTCCGCCGACTAGCGTGAATGAGCAGTTCTTC.

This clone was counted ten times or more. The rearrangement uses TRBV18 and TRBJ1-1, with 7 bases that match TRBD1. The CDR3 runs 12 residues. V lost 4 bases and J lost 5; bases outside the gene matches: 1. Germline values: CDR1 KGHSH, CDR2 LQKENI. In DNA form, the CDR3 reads TGTGCCAGCTCACGGGGACAGACTGAAGCTTTCTTT. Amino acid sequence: CASSRGQTEAFF.

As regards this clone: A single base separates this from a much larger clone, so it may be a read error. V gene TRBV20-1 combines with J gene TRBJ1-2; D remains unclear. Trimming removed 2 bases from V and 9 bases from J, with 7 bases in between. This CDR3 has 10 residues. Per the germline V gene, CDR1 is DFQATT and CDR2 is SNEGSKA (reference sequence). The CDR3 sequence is CSARHDCYTF. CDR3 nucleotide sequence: TGCAGTGCTAGACACGATTGCTACACCTTC.